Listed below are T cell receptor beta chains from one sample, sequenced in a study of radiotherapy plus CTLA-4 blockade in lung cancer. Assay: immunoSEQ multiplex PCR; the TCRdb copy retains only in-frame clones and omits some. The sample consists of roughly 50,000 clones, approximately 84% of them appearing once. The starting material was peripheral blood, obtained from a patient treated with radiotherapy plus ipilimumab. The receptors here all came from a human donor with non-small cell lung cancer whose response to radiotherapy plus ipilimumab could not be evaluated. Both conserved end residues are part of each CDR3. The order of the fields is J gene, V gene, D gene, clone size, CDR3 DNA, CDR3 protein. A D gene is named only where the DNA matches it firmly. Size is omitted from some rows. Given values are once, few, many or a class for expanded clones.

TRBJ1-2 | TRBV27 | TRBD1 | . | TGTGCCAGCAGTCTAGGACAGGGGGCAGGTGGCTACACCTTC | CASSLGQGAGGYTF
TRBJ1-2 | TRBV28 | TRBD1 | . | TGTGCCAGCAGTTTATTGGGACAGGGCAACTATGGCTACACCTTC | CASSLLGQGNYGYTF
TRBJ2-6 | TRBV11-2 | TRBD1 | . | TGTGCCAGCAGCTCGACGGTAGACAGGGGTTCTGGGGCCAACGTCCTGACTTTC | CASSSTVDRGSGANVLTF
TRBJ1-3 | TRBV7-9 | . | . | TGTGCCAGCAGCCTGACTGCAAACACCATATATTTT | CASSLTANTIYF
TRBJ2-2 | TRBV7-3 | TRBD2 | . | TGTGCCAGCAGCTTAGCTGGGACTATTAACACCGGGGAGCTGTTTTTT | CASSLAGTINTGELFF
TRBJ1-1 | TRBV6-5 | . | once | TGTGCTAGCAGTTACTCTGGGGGGGGCTTTACTGAAGCTTTCTTT | CASSYSGGGFTEAFF
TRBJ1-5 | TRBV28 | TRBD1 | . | TGTGCCAGCACCTATCAGGGGGCAGGTCAGCTCCAGCATTTT | CASTYQGAGQLQHF
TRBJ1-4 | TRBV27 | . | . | TGTGCCAGCAGTTTCCGTAGACAGGAGTCGAATGAAAAACTGTTTTTT | CASSFRRQESNEKLFF
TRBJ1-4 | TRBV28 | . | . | TGTGCCAGCAGTCTACCCCAGGGTTCGACTAATGAAAAACTGTTTTTT | CASSLPQGSTNEKLFF
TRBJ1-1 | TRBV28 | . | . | TGTGCCAGCAGCCACCTAGGACAGTCCTTGAACACTGAAGCTTTCTTT | CASSHLGQSLNTEAFF
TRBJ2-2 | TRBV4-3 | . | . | TGCGCCAGCAGCCAAGCCACAGTGGGGGGAGTAAGACCCGGGGAGCTGTTTTTT | CASSQATVGGVRPGELFF
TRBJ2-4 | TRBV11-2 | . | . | TGTGCCAGCAGCTTCGGGCGGGCAGCCAAAAACATTCAGTACTTC | CASSFGRAAKNIQYF
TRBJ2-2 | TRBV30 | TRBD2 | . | TGTGCCTGGACCGGACTAGCGAACACCGGGGAGCTGTTTTTT | CAWTGLANTGELFF
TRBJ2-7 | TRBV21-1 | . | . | TGTGCCAGCAGCACCGAGACAGGGGGCAGGTACGAGCAGTACTTC | CASSTETGGRYEQYF
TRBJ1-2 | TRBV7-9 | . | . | TGTGCCAGCAGCCCGTTCCAGGGGCGTCGTGCCTATGGCTACACCTTC | CASSPFQGRRAYGYTF
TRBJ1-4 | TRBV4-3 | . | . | TGCGCCAGCAGCCATATGCAGGGGACAACTAATGAAAAACTGTTTTTT | CASSHMQGTTNEKLFF
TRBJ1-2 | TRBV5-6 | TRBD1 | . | TGTGCCAGCAGCTTGGGACAGGGTTTTTACTATGGCTACACCTTC | CASSLGQGFYYGYTF
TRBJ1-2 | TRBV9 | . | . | TGTGCCAGCAGCGTAGTGGGGCAGGGTGATGGTGGCTACACCTTC | CASSVVGQGDGGYTF
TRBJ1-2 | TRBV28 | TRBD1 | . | TGTGCCAGCAGCACAATACAGGGGGCGGTCGATGGCTACACCTTC | CASSTIQGAVDGYTF
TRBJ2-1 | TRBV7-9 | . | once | TGTGCCAGCAGCTCTACAGGGCTCGATGAGCAGTTCTTC | CASSSTGLDEQFF
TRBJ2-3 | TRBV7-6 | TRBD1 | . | TGTGCCAGCAGCCGAGGGGGACAGAGCACAGATACGCAGTATTTT | CASSRGGQSTDTQYF
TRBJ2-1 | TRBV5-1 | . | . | TGCGCCAGCAGCTTGGTTTGGAGAATTAGTGAGCAGTTCTTC | CASSLVWRISEQFF
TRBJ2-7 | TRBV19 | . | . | TGTGCCAGTAGGGACAGCCAGTTTTGGGACGAGCAGTACTTC | CASRDSQFWDEQYF
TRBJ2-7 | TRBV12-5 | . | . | TGTGCTAGTGGTTTGGTACTAGCAGGCTACTCCTACGAGCAGTACTTC | CASGLVLAGYSYEQYF
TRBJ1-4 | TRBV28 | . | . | TGTGCCAGCAGTTTAACCCCCGGCAGGTCTGCAACTAATGAAAAACTGTTTTTT | CASSLTPGRSATNEKLFF
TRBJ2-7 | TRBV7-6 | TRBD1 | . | TGTGCCAGCAGCCTACAGGGGGACGAGCAGTACTTC | CASSLQGDEQYF
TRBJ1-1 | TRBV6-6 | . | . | TGTGCCAGCAGTTACTCTACATTCGCCCCCACTGAAGCTTTCTTT | CASSYSTFAPTEAFF
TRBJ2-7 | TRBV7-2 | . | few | TGTGCCAGCAGCTTTCCGGGACTTATACTGGGACAGTACTTC | CASSFPGLILGQYF
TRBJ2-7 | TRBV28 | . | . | TGTGCCAGCAATTTCGCCGGCGGCACCTACGAGCAGTACTTC | CASNFAGGTYEQYF
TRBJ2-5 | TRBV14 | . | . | TGTGCCAGCGTTAAGGAGGGACAAGAGACCCAGTACTTC | CASVKEGQETQYF
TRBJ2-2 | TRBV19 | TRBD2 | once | TGTGCCAGTAGACCACACAGCGGGACTAGCGGTTCCACCGGGGAGCTGTTTTTT | CASRPHSGTSGSTGELFF
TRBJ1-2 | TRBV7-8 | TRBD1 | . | TGTGCCAGCAGCTTAGGGGCAGGGGGCGGCTATGGCTACACCTTC | CASSLGAGGGYGYTF
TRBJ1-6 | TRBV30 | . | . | TGTGCCTGGACCCGACCTGACAGGAATAATTCACCCCTCCACTTT | CAWTRPDRNNSPLHF
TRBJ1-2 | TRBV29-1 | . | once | TGCAGCGTTGAAGTCCAGATTAACTATGGCTACACCTTC | CSVEVQINYGYTF
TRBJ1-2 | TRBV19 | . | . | TGTGCCAGTACCCTACAGAGAAACTATGGCTACACCTTC | CASTLQRNYGYTF
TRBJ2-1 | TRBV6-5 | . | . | TGTGCCAGCAGTCTACCCCCTCACAATGAGCAGTTCTTC | CASSLPPHNEQFF
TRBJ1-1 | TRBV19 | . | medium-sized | TGTGCCAGCAGGGGTATAGGAGCTTTCTTT | CASRGIGAFF
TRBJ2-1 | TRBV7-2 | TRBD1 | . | TGTGCCAGCAGCCCCAATGGACAGGGGGATTATGAGCAGTTCTTC | CASSPNGQGDYEQFF
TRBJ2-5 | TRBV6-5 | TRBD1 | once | TGTGCCAGCAGGACAGGGGGCAAGGAGACCCAGTACTTC | CASRTGGKETQYF
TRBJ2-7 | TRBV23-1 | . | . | TGCGCCAGCAGTGCGCTAGCGTTTTTCAACGAGCAGTACTTC | CASSALAFFNEQYF
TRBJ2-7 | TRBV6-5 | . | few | TGTGCCAGCAGGTCCTTAAGGACAGAGTCCCACGAGCAGTACTTC | CASRSLRTESHEQYF
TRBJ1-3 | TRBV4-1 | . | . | TGCGCCAGCAGCCAAGAGGCCCAGGGATGGAACACCATATATTTT | CASSQEAQGWNTIYF
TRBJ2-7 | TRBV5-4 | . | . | TGTGCCAGCAGCTTGGGTAGCTCCTCCTACGAGCAGTACTTC | CASSLGSSSYEQYF
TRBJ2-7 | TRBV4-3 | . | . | TGCGCCAGCAGCCAGACGGACAGAAACTACGAGCAGTACTTC | CASSQTDRNYEQYF
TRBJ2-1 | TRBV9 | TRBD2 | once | TGTGCCAGCAGCCCCTCCGGGGGGGGTGAGCAGTTCTTC | CASSPSGGGEQFF
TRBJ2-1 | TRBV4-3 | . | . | TGCGCCAGCAGCCAAGATCTTAGGAGCTCCTACAATGAGCAGTTCTTC | CASSQDLRSSYNEQFF
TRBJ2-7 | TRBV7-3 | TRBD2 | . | TGTGCCAGCAGCCGTGGGGGGGGGAACGAGCAGTACTTC | CASSRGGGNEQYF
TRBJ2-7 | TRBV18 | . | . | TGTGCCAGCTCACCGTCCAGGGTCTACGAGCAGTACTTC | CASSPSRVYEQYF
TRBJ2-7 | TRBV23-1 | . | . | TGCGCCAGCAGCAACGAGGGGGACGAGCAGTACTTC | CASSNEGDEQYF
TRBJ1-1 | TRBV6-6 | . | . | TGTGCCAGCAGTTACTCTGGCCTTGAAGCTTTCTTT | CASSYSGLEAFF
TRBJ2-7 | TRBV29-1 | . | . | TGCAGCGTTAGGGTTGGTGGGGGCTCCTACGAGCAGTACTTC | CSVRVGGGSYEQYF